The rows below give T cell receptor beta chains drawn from one sample of a study of cytomegalovirus exposure and HLA in healthy donors. The assay was immunoSEQ multiplex PCR, and TCRdb's table has in-frame clones only and misses some. The repertoire consists of over 55,000 clones, with roughly 83% occurring once and the leading ten covering 1.5% to 2%. Sequencing was done on a sample of PBMCs. The receptors come from a man aged 40-50 years in good health and CMV-seronegative. The CDR3 runs from the conserved cysteine through the conserved F or W. Each record gives: J gene, D gene, clone size, V gene, CDR3 DNA, CDR3 protein. A D gene is named only where the DNA matches it firmly. Clone sizes are given selectively: once, few, many, or a class where the clone is expanded.

J gene: TRBJ2-1
D gene: TRBD1
clone size: NA
V gene: TRBV6-5
CDR3 DNA: TGTGCCAGCAGGGGACAGGGGTCCTACAATGAGCAGTTCTTC
CDR3 protein: CASRGQGSYNEQFF

J gene: TRBJ2-1
D gene: TRBD2
clone size: NA
V gene: TRBV11-2
CDR3 DNA: TGTGCCAGCAGCTTACTACCGGGACTAGCGGACAATGAGCAGTTCTTC
CDR3 protein: CASSLLPGLADNEQFF

J gene: TRBJ1-2
D gene: NA
clone size: NA
V gene: TRBV6-1
CDR3 DNA: TGTGCCAGCAGTGTCGCAGGATCGGCTCGCTCTAACTATGGCTACACCTTC
CDR3 protein: CASSVAGSARSNYGYTF

J gene: TRBJ2-1
D gene: NA
clone size: NA
V gene: TRBV7-2
CDR3 DNA: TGTGCCAGCAGCTTGACTGCAGTCGGTGAGCAGTTCTTC
CDR3 protein: CASSLTAVGEQFF

J gene: TRBJ2-5
D gene: TRBD1
clone size: NA
V gene: TRBV13
CDR3 DNA: TGTGCCAGCAGCTATCGAGCACCGGGGACAGAACGACAAGAGACCCAGTACTTC
CDR3 protein: CASSYRAPGTERQETQYF

J gene: TRBJ1-6
D gene: TRBD1
clone size: NA
V gene: TRBV18
CDR3 DNA: TGTGCCAGCTCACCCCGACAGGGGCAGGACTCACCCCTCCACTTT
CDR3 protein: CASSPRQGQDSPLHF

J gene: TRBJ2-1
D gene: NA
clone size: NA
V gene: TRBV7-2
CDR3 DNA: TGTGCCAGCAGTCCCGGTCACGCGCTCTCCTACAATGAGCAGTTCTTC
CDR3 protein: CASSPGHALSYNEQFF

J gene: TRBJ2-1
D gene: TRBD2
clone size: NA
V gene: TRBV29-1
CDR3 DNA: TGCAGCGTTGTATTCGGCGGGGGGTCATTCAATGAGCAGTTCTTC
CDR3 protein: CSVVFGGGSFNEQFF

J gene: TRBJ1-4
D gene: NA
clone size: NA
V gene: TRBV7-9
CDR3 DNA: TGTGCCAGCAGCTTCCGCGAGGAGGAAAAACTGTTTTTT
CDR3 protein: CASSFREEEKLFF

J gene: TRBJ2-2
D gene: NA
clone size: NA
V gene: TRBV10-3
CDR3 DNA: TGTGCCATCAGTGAAGGGGCGGGGGCGACCATCACCGGGGAGCTGTTTTTT
CDR3 protein: CAISEGAGATITGELFF

J gene: TRBJ1-1
D gene: NA
clone size: once
V gene: TRBV29-1
CDR3 DNA: TGCAGCGTTGGCCAGGGGAGACCTGAAGCTTTCTTT
CDR3 protein: CSVGQGRPEAFF

J gene: TRBJ2-1
D gene: NA
clone size: few
V gene: TRBV6-5
CDR3 DNA: TGTGCCACCGTAGGGGGAACCTACAATGAGCAGTTCTTC
CDR3 protein: CATVGGTYNEQFF

J gene: TRBJ2-5
D gene: NA
clone size: NA
V gene: TRBV6-1
CDR3 DNA: TGTGCCAGCACCCGGACAGTCCAAGAGACCCAGTACTTC
CDR3 protein: CASTRTVQETQYF

J gene: TRBJ1-2
D gene: NA
clone size: NA
V gene: TRBV15
CDR3 DNA: TGTGCCACCAGCAGAGATCGTGTGAGGGTTCCTGTTAACTATGGCTACACCTTC
CDR3 protein: CATSRDRVRVPVNYGYTF

J gene: TRBJ2-1
D gene: TRBD2
clone size: NA
V gene: TRBV5-1
CDR3 DNA: TGCGCCAGCAGCTTACCTTCGGGGGGCTCCTACAATGAGCAGTTCTTC
CDR3 protein: CASSLPSGGSYNEQFF

J gene: TRBJ2-3
D gene: TRBD1
clone size: NA
V gene: TRBV19
CDR3 DNA: TGTGCCAGTAGTACGTCCGGGACAGGGGGCACAGATACGCAGTATTTT
CDR3 protein: CASSTSGTGGTDTQYF

J gene: TRBJ2-3
D gene: NA
clone size: NA
V gene: TRBV5-6
CDR3 DNA: TGTGCCAGCAGCTTGTGGCAGTACACAGATACGCAGTATTTT
CDR3 protein: CASSLWQYTDTQYF

J gene: TRBJ1-5
D gene: NA
clone size: NA
V gene: TRBV28
CDR3 DNA: TGTGCCAGCAGGCAGAGCAATCAGCCCCAGCATTTT
CDR3 protein: CASRQSNQPQHF

J gene: TRBJ2-3
D gene: NA
clone size: NA
V gene: TRBV6-5
CDR3 DNA: TGTGCCAGCAGAGATATGCCGGGGGGCACAGATACGCAGTATTTT
CDR3 protein: CASRDMPGGTDTQYF

J gene: TRBJ2-2
D gene: NA
clone size: NA
V gene: TRBV11-3
CDR3 DNA: TGTGCCAGCAGCCAGGGGGGCGGGGAGCTGTTTTTT
CDR3 protein: CASSQGGGELFF

J gene: TRBJ1-1
D gene: NA
clone size: few
V gene: TRBV5-4
CDR3 DNA: TGTGCCAGCAGCCTTCCCCTGAACACTGAAGCTTTCTTT
CDR3 protein: CASSLPLNTEAFF

J gene: TRBJ2-3
D gene: NA
clone size: once
V gene: TRBV11-3
CDR3 DNA: TGTGCCAGCAGCTTAGGGTGGGGCCAAAACACAGATACGCAGTATTTT
CDR3 protein: CASSLGWGQNTDTQYF

J gene: TRBJ1-3
D gene: NA
clone size: NA
V gene: TRBV7-2
CDR3 DNA: TGTGCCAGCAGCTTAGCTCCAGGGGTTGGTGGAAACACCATATATTTT
CDR3 protein: CASSLAPGVGGNTIYF

J gene: TRBJ1-2
D gene: TRBD1
clone size: NA
V gene: TRBV6-5
CDR3 DNA: TGTGCCAGCAGTTTTTTTGGGACAGGTCGAGAGATCTACACCTTC
CDR3 protein: CASSFFGTGREIYTF

J gene: TRBJ2-4
D gene: NA
clone size: few
V gene: TRBV2
CDR3 DNA: TGTGCCAGCAGTGAAGTAGTTTTGGTCTTATCCAAAAACATTCAGTACTTC
CDR3 protein: CASSEVVLVLSKNIQYF

J gene: TRBJ1-2
D gene: NA
clone size: NA
V gene: TRBV7-9
CDR3 DNA: TGTGCCAGCAGCCACTCACAGGGAGGCTACACCTTC
CDR3 protein: CASSHSQGGYTF

J gene: TRBJ2-7
D gene: NA
clone size: NA
V gene: TRBV6-1
CDR3 DNA: TGTGCCAGCAGTCTGGGGCTCTACGAGCAGTACTTC
CDR3 protein: CASSLGLYEQYF

J gene: TRBJ2-5
D gene: TRBD1
clone size: NA
V gene: TRBV19
CDR3 DNA: TGTGCCAGTAGTATAAGGACAGGGGTACAAGAGGCCCAGTACTTC
CDR3 protein: CASSIRTGVQEAQYF

J gene: TRBJ1-5
D gene: NA
clone size: few
V gene: TRBV6-1
CDR3 DNA: TGTGCCAGCAGTGAAGGCGGGGGCGGTAGCAATCAGCCCCAGCATTTT
CDR3 protein: CASSEGGGGSNQPQHF

J gene: TRBJ1-3
D gene: TRBD1
clone size: NA
V gene: TRBV29-1
CDR3 DNA: TGCAGCGTTGTAACCGGGACAGCTGGAAACACCATATATTTT
CDR3 protein: CSVVTGTAGNTIYF

J gene: TRBJ1-6
D gene: NA
clone size: NA
V gene: TRBV30
CDR3 DNA: TGTGCCTGGAGTGGGGCCCTGAATTCACCCCTCCACTTT
CDR3 protein: CAWSGALNSPLHF

J gene: TRBJ1-4
D gene: TRBD1
clone size: NA
V gene: TRBV30
CDR3 DNA: TGTGCCTGGAGTACCCAGACAGGGCGAAATGAAAAACTGTTTTTT
CDR3 protein: CAWSTQTGRNEKLFF

J gene: TRBJ2-5
D gene: NA
clone size: NA
V gene: TRBV7-2
CDR3 DNA: TGTGCCAGCAGCTTAGTATCGGGGTGGGAGACCCAGTACTTC
CDR3 protein: CASSLVSGWETQYF

J gene: TRBJ1-2
D gene: NA
clone size: NA
V gene: TRBV6-1
CDR3 DNA: TGTGCCAGCAGTGAAAGGGGGGGCGTTGTTGGCTACACCTTC
CDR3 protein: CASSERGGVVGYTF

J gene: TRBJ2-2
D gene: TRBD1
clone size: NA
V gene: TRBV28
CDR3 DNA: TGTGCCAGCAGCCCCCACGGACAGGGTCGCGGCGGGGAGCTGTTTTTT
CDR3 protein: CASSPHGQGRGGELFF